These 13 T cell receptor beta chains came from one sample sequenced in a study of identical twins. TCRdb independently ran MiXCR on the 5' RACE reads; one entry per CDR3 protein. The data contain 550,000 to 700,000 distinct CDR3 sequences, more than 9% of them seen just once; the ten biggest clones take up more than 2.5%. The data also belong to a second study, concerning yellow fever vaccine responses in identical twins.

Sequencing was performed on PBMCs. The source of these receptors is a woman under 30 in good health.

Only a few counts were recorded for this clonotype. The rearrangement uses TRBV6-2 or TRBV6-3 and TRBJ2-5; D may be TRBD2 (5 bases). Trimming shortened V by 3 bases and J by 5 bases, and 28 bases separated the two germline ends. The CDR3 runs to 19 residues. Germline values: CDR1 MNHEY, CDR2 SVGEGT. In DNA, the CDR3 is TGTGCCAGCAGTTATTTGTTCGGTACGGCGGGCCCCTCGGAGGAGACCCAGTACTTC. It translates to CASSYLFGTAGPSEETQYF.

This clonotype came up a few times. This chain links TRBV6-5 with TRBJ2-7, with a possible D match to TRBD2 (6 bases). The CDR3 has 17 residues. From germline, CDR1 is MNHEY and CDR2 SVGAGI. Trimming left V 4 bases short and J 5 bases short, with 24 bases between. As DNA, the CDR3 is TGTGCCAGCAGTTGGGGACTGGGCGTTAAGCAGGCCCACGAGCAGTACTTC. This encodes CASSWGLGVKQAHEQYF.

This clonotype was picked up a small number of times. The chain couples TRBV12-3 or TRBV12-4 to TRBJ2-3; 9 positions agree with TRBD1. The CDR3 is 18 amino acids. The trim removed 5 bases at V and 3 bases at J, leaving 15 bases unmatched. The CDR3 sequence is CASSPAGQGLTRTDTQYF. In nucleotides, the CDR3 is TGTGCCAGCAGTCCGGCGGGACAGGGACTCACTAGGACAGATACGCAGTATTTT.

Ten or more counts support this clonotype. The chain employs TRBV29-1 and TRBJ2-3, with D tentatively TRBD1 or TRBD2 (5 bases each). This CDR3 has 13 amino acids. Trimming left V 7 bases short and J 2 bases short, with 13 bases between. Germline V CDR1 and CDR2: SQVTM, ANQGSEA. CDR3: CSAPGPSTDTQYF. CDR3 nucleotide sequence: TGCAGCGCACCGGGACCCTCCACAGATACGCAGTATTTT.

The sample holds many counts of this clonotype. This rearrangement joins TRBV10-3 to TRBJ2-3; 7 bases fit TRBD1. V gave up 0 bases and J gave up 2 bases; unmatched junction bases: 5. Germline assignment: CDR1 ENHRY and CDR2 SYGVKD. The CDR3 runs 16 residues. The CDR3 loop reads CAISESRTGYTDTQYF. The CDR3 DNA follows: TGTGCCATCAGTGAGTCGAGGACAGGATACACAGATACGCAGTATTTT.

The CDR3 is CATSNGRLAKNIQYF. CDR3 DNA sequence: TGTGCCACCAGCAACGGGAGATTAGCCAAAAACATTCAGTACTTC. V and J are TRBV15 and TRBJ2-4, with a possible D match to TRBD2 (6 bases). The germline CDR1 and CDR2 sequences are LNHNV and YYDKDF (reference sequence). V was trimmed by 4 bases and J by 0 bases, leaving 10 bases between them. The CDR3 extends over 15 amino acids. Based on the CDR3 plus reference TRBV15 and TRBJ2-4, the full variable domain is DAMVIQNPRYQVTQFGKPVTLSCSQTLNHNVMYWYQQKSSQAPKLLFHYYDKDFNNEADTPDNFQSRRPNTSFCFLDIRSPGLGDTAMYLCATSNGRLAKNIQYFGAGTRLSVL.

This chain joins TRBV7-2 and TRBJ2-5, with a weak D call TRBD2 (5 bases). This CDR3 region has 15 residues. Trimming left V 0 bases short and J 9 bases short, with 17 bases between. Germline CDR1 SGHTA, CDR2 FQGNSA. The CDR3: CASSLAGRPPMAQYF. CDR3 DNA: TGTGCCAGCAGCTTAGCAGGGAGACCCCCCATGGCCCAGTACTTC.

Ten or more counts support this clonotype. Here the CDR3 reads CASSFPDGGDTGELFF. CDR3 in DNA: TGCGCCAGCAGCTTCCCCGACGGGGGGGACACCGGGGAGCTGTTTTTT. The chain joins TRBV5-1 to TRBJ2-2, with TRBD2 identical over 8 bases. This CDR3 is built from 16 residues. V lost 2 bases and J lost 3; bases outside the gene matches: 6. Germline V gene sequence: CDR1 SGHRS, CDR2 YFSETQ.

The V and J genes are TRBV12-3 or TRBV12-4 and TRBJ2-2; 7 nucleotides agree with TRBD2. This CDR3 has 15 amino acids. Unmatched junction bases numbered 11, after V lost 8 bases and J lost 5 bases. The CDR3 DNA sequence: TGTGCCAGCTCATTTTGGACGGGAGGAACCGGGGAGCTGTTTTTT. Its protein is CASSFWTGGTGELFF.

In its sample, this clonotype was seen a few times. CDR3 DNA sequence: TGCGCCAGCAGCTTGGAGATAGAGGGATTGAACACCGGGGAGCTGTTTTTT. Its translation: CASSLEIEGLNTGELFF. V and J are TRBV5-1 and TRBJ2-2; weak D call: TRBD2 (5 bases). The CDR3 covers 17 residues. Per the germline V gene, CDR1 is SGHRS and CDR2 is YFSETQ. V lost 0 bases and J lost 1, with 13 bases in between.

The chain uses TRBV7-2 and TRBJ2-7; no clear D. Germline assignment: CDR1 SGHTA and CDR2 FQGNSA. Trimming took 4 bases from V and 2 from J, leaving 21 bases between them. The CDR3 covers 17 residues. The CDR3 here is CASSSRLTTVGAYEQYF. In DNA, the CDR3 is TGTGCCAGCAGCTCCCGGCTGACGACTGTTGGAGCCTACGAGCAGTACTTC.

This clonotype was detected ten times or more. The rearrangement uses TRBV5-1 and TRBJ2-5; maybe TRBD1 (6 bases). The CDR3 is 14 amino acids. Germline assignment: CDR1 SGHRS and CDR2 YFSETQ. Between the trimmed V and J ends, which lost 5 bases and 0 bases, there was a span of 11 bases. The CDR3 reads CASRAGANQETQYF. CDR3 DNA sequence: TGCGCCAGCAGGGCAGGGGCTAACCAAGAGACCCAGTACTTC. Variable domain in full (rest from reference TRBV5-1 and TRBJ2-5): KAGVTQTPRYLIKTRGQQVTLSCSPISGHRSVSWYQQTPGQGLQFLFEYFSETQRNKGNFPGRFSGRQFSNSRSEMNVSTLELGDSALYLCASRAGANQETQYFGPGTRLLVL.

The chain combines TRBV20-1 with TRBJ2-5, with D maybe TRBD1 (6 bases). The CDR3 has 14 amino acids. Looked up from germline, CDR1 is DFQATT and CDR2 is SNEGSKA (reference sequence). V shed 0 bases and J shed 5 bases, with 13 bases lying between them. CDR3: CSARDTGLGETQYF. Here the CDR3 DNA reads TGCAGTGCTAGAGATACAGGGTTAGGCGAGACCCAGTACTTC.